Following are 16 T cell receptor beta chains from one sample sequenced in a study of blood T cell repertoires in COVID-19. Some clones are missing from TCRdb's copy, which holds only in-frame ones; the method was immunoSEQ multiplex PCR. Of some 460,000 clones listed, 70% to 90% are singletons. The sample taken for sequencing was PBMCs or T cells enriched from blood (not recorded which). These receptors were obtained from a woman younger than 30 with acute COVID-19.

The rearrangement uses TRBV28 and TRBJ1-1; D uncertain. Trimming removed 2 bases from V and 0 bases from J, with 7 bases in between. This CDR3 is built from 14 residues. Germline assignment: CDR1 MDHEN and CDR2 SYDVKM. DNA for the CDR3: TGTGCCAGCAGTTTACTGAGCATGAACACTGAAGCTTTCTTT. Translating it yields CASSLLSMNTEAFF.

The rearrangement links TRBV28 to TRBJ2-5; D possibly corresponds to TRBD2 (6 bases). The CDR3 covers 12 residues. V was cut by 7 bases and J by 5 bases, with 11 bases left in between. Germline CDR1 reads MDHEN; CDR2 reads SYDVKM. The chain's CDR3 is CASKTGVETQYF. The CDR3 DNA sequence: TGTGCCAGCAAGACGGGAGTCGAGACCCAGTACTTC. Variable domain in full (rest from reference TRBV28 and TRBJ2-5): DVKVTQSSRYLVKRTGEKVFLECVQDMDHENMFWYRQDPGLGLRLIYFSYDVKMKEKGDIPEGYSVSREKKERFSLILESASTNQTSMYLCASKTGVETQYFGPGTRLLVL.

This chain joins TRBV10-3 and TRBJ1-1, with TRBD1 matching over 7 bases. The CDR3 extends over 14 amino acids. Germline trimming cut 4 bases from V and 0 bases from J; bases unmatched to any gene: 2. Germline loops: CDR1 ENHRY, CDR2 SYGVKD. CDR3: CAISGQGMNTEAFF. The CDR3 DNA reads TGTGCCATCAGTGGACAGGGTATGAACACTGAAGCTTTCTTT.

The V call is TRBV7-9, the J call TRBJ2-7, with 10 bases lining up with TRBD2. The V and J ends lost 8 bases and 2 bases, in that order; junction bases with no gene match: 3. There are 13 residues in the CDR3. The germline V gene has CDR1 SEHNR and CDR2 FQNEAQ (reference sequence). The CDR3 DNA reads as TGTGCCAGCGCTAGCGGGAGCCCCTACGAGCAGTACTTC. Protein: CASASGSPYEQYF.

This clone has only one observation. The chain recombines TRBV2 with TRBJ2-1; 7 bases fit TRBD2. Losses at the gene ends were 9 bases for V and 2 bases for J; bases not matched to a gene: 4. Germline lookup yields CDR1 SNHLY and CDR2 FYNNEI. CDR3 size: 13 residues. This CDR3 reads CASGLEPYNEQFF. CDR3 DNA: TGTGCCAGTGGACTAGAACCCTACAATGAGCAGTTCTTC.

The chain couples TRBV27 to TRBJ2-1, with TRBD2 matching over 9 bases. Germline values: CDR1 MNHEY, CDR2 SMNVEV (reference sequence). The CDR3 runs 16 residues. Trimming took 6 bases from V and 7 from J; bases not matched to a gene: 13. The DNA of the CDR3 is TGTGCCAGCAGGGCCCCAGGCGGGAGGGAAGTAAATGAGCAGTTCTTC. Encoded protein: CASRAPGGREVNEQFF.

This clone came up once. The chain links TRBV10-3 to TRBJ2-1; a possible D gene is TRBD1 (6 bases). The germline gives CDR1 ENHRY, CDR2 SYGVKD. This CDR3 contains 14 residues. Trimming left V 6 bases short and J 6 bases short, with 15 bases between. CDR3 loop: CAISEAGTINEQFF. The CDR3 DNA reads TGTGCCATCAGCGAGGCAGGGACAATCAATGAGCAGTTCTTC.

The V gene is TRBV28, the J gene TRBJ2-1; D perhaps matches TRBD1 (6 bases). Deletions cut 7 bases from V and 0 bases from J, with 16 bases between. The CDR3 runs to 16 residues. Germline values: CDR1 MDHEN, CDR2 SYDVKM. For the CDR3, the DNA is TGTGCCAGCAAAACAGCAGGGGCAAGCTCCTACAATGAGCAGTTCTTC. Encoded protein: CASKTAGASSYNEQFF.

V gene TRBV29-1 combines with J gene TRBJ2-6; D might be TRBD2 (6 bases). V lost 3 bases, J lost 2 bases, and 14 bases lay in between. The CDR3 length is 16 residues. Per germline, CDR1 SQVTM and CDR2 ANQGSEA. The CDR3 DNA reads TGCAGCGTTGAGTCAGGAGGGCTGGCTGGGGCCAACGTCCTGACTTTC. Amino acid sequence: CSVESGGLAGANVLTF. The whole variable domain, remainder taken from reference TRBV29-1 and TRBJ2-6, is SAVISQKPSRDICQRGTSLTIQCQVDSQVTMMFWYRQQPGQSLTLIATANQGSEATYESGFVIDKFPISRPNLTFSTLTVSNMSPEDSSIYLCSVESGGLAGANVLTFGAGSRLTVL.

This clone has a count of ten or more. The rearrangement links TRBV27 to TRBJ1-6; 7 bases fit TRBD1. Germline assignment: CDR1 MNHEY and CDR2 SMNVEV (reference sequence). V lost 8 bases, J lost 6 bases, and 7 bases stayed unmatched. The CDR3 is 14 amino acids. CDR3 amino acids: CASHPGQLNSPLHF. The CDR3 DNA follows: TGTGCCAGCCATCCGGGACAGCTTAATTCACCCCTCCACTTT.

This clone has only one observation. The chain is built from TRBV27 and TRBJ2-7, with 13 positions matching TRBD2. The CDR3 loop spans 20 amino acids. Trimming cost V 0 bases and J 5 bases; bases outside gene matches: 16. Germline-derived CDR1 and CDR2 are MNHEY and SMNVEV (reference sequence). The CDR3 nucleotides are TGTGCCAGCAGTTTATCGGGTTGGACTAGCGGGAGAACATCGGATAACGAGCAGTACTTC. Encoded protein: CASSLSGWTSGRTSDNEQYF.

The rearrangement uses TRBV19 and TRBJ1-4; no clear D gene. This CDR3 contains 13 residues. Trimming took off 7 bases at V and 4 bases at J, with 10 bases between the two ends. Germline CDR1 LNHDA, CDR2 SQIVND (reference sequence). The CDR3 sequence: CASKTGINEKLFF. The CDR3 DNA reads TGTGCCAGTAAAACGGGGATTAATGAAAAACTGTTTTTT. The whole variable domain, remainder taken from reference TRBV19 and TRBJ1-4, is DGGITQSPKYLFRKEGQNVTLSCEQNLNHDAMYWYRQDPGQGLRLIYYSQIVNDFQKGDIAEGYSVSREKKESFPLTVTSAQKNPTAFYLCASKTGINEKLFFGSGTQLSVL.

V gene TRBV29-1 combines with J gene TRBJ2-7, with a possible D match to TRBD1 (6 bases). Germline CDR1 is SQVTM and CDR2 is ANQGSEA. V lost 5 bases, J lost 3 bases, and 20 bases lay in between. The CDR3 covers 15 residues. CDR3: CSVSLQGSPVYEQYF. CDR3 DNA sequence: TGCAGCGTTTCTCTCCAGGGGTCTCCCGTCTACGAGCAGTACTTC.

V gene TRBV10-1 combines with J gene TRBJ1-1; 9 bases match TRBD1. Germline V gene sequence: CDR1 WNHNN, CDR2 SYGVQD (reference sequence). The junction had 16 bases not matched to a gene; V was cut back by 8 bases and J by 3 bases. The CDR3 is 17 residues long. As DNA, the CDR3 is TGCGCCAGCTCCGGGACAGGGAAGTCCTTCACGGACACTGAAGCTTTCTTT. Encoded protein: CASSGTGKSFTDTEAFF.

The CDR3: CASKRTGNQPQHF. The CDR3 nucleotides are TGCGCCAGCAAGAGGACAGGTAATCAGCCCCAGCATTTT. The chain joins TRBV5-1 to TRBJ1-5; 7 bases map to TRBD1. Germline trimming cut 6 bases from V and 4 bases from J; bases unmatched to any gene: 4. The CDR3 runs 13 residues. Germline V gene sequence: CDR1 SGHRS, CDR2 YFSETQ. Together with reference TRBV5-1 and TRBJ1-5, the CDR3 gives the full variable domain: KAGVTQTPRYLIKTRGQQVTLSCSPISGHRSVSWYQQTPGQGLQFLFEYFSETQRNKGNFPGRFSGRQFSNSRSEMNVSTLELGDSALYLCASKRTGNQPQHFGDGTRLSIL.

V gene TRBV20-1 combines with J gene TRBJ1-3, with D uncertain. The CDR3 spans 14 residues. The germline V gene has CDR1 DFQATT and CDR2 SNEGSKA (reference sequence). V lost 3 bases and J lost 3, with 12 bases in between. This CDR3 reads CSASRLSIGNTIYF. The DNA of the CDR3 is TGCAGTGCTAGTAGACTCTCTATTGGAAACACCATATATTTT.